Many counts were recorded for the clone carrying this T cell receptor beta chain. Antigen unknown. Quantitative barcoded 5'-RACE was used to prepare TCR beta libraries. TCRdb re-called the 5' RACE reads with MiXCR, one entry per CDR3 protein. There are hundreds of thousands of distinct CDR3 sequences in the sample; around 7.8% occur only once, and 6.5% to 7% lies in the top ten. This entry is derived from a study of CD8 T cells in ankylosing spondylitis. General observations from the study: A TCR beta motif made of 7 to 9 highly homologous variants seemed typical of ankylosing spondylitis blood. According to the report, clones linked to the disease were significantly enriched in matched synovial fluid samples taken from ankylosing spondylitis patients.

Germline values: CDR1 SEHNR, CDR2 FQNEAQ (reference sequence). V was cut by 0 bases and J by 4 bases, with 10 bases left in between. The length of the CDR3 is 14 residues. Sequencing used blood, either unsorted or a sorted T cell fraction (not recorded which). The J gene is TRBJ2-7, the V gene TRBV7-9; D ambiguous. The sequence was collected from a male donor with ankylosing spondylitis or in good health (not recorded which). DNA of the CDR3: TGTGCCAGCAGCTTAGCGCAGGCAGATTACGAGCAGTACTTC. Amino acids: CASSLAQADYEQYF.